These 3 T cell receptor beta chains were all obtained from the same sample, sequenced in a study of Ad26.COV2.S vaccination and SARS-CoV-2 variants (dated by TCRdb to about 2021). The sample's treatment or condition label, in plain terms: roughly 19 received Ad26.COV2.S at low or high dose, single or two shots; about 5 received placebo; per-sample allocation not given. Repertoires of vaccine and placebo recipients were sequenced from samples collected on day 63 after the first injection. The library was built by means of the immunoSEQ multiplex PCR assay. TCRdb took this table from immuneACCESS and kept in-frame rearrangements with V and J called. Such tables lack part of the clones; where checked against another copy, unresolved V genes explain under half of the gap, and the rest is unexplained. For this sample there are under 550,000 clones; 75% to 95% appear just once. Approximately 12% of the sample goes to the ten largest clones.

The sequencing used peripheral blood, collected in a trial of Ad26.COV2.S vaccine versus placebo. The receptors were sampled from a person between 18 and 60 years old who received the Ad26.COV2.S COVID-19 vaccine or a placebo.

V and J are TRBV5-1 and TRBJ2-3; 7 bases match TRBD2. CDR1 SGHRS and CDR2 YFSETQ come from the germline V gene. V gave up 0 bases and J gave up 3 bases; unmatched junction bases: 7. The CDR3 consists of 16 residues. DNA for the CDR3: TGCGCCAGCAGCTTGGACGGGGCGGGAGCGACAGATACGCAGTATTTT. Encoded protein: CASSLDGAGATDTQYF.

The chain couples TRBV13 to TRBJ2-7; D unresolved. CDR3 length: 14 amino acids. Between the trimmed V and J ends, which lost 3 bases and 1 base, there was a span of 10 bases. Germline-derived CDR1 and CDR2 are PRHDT and FYEKMQ (reference sequence). CDR3 in DNA: TGTGCCAGCAGCTTTATTGGTGGATCCTACGAGCAGTACTTC. Its translation: CASSFIGGSYEQYF.

The chain uses TRBV3-1 (or the pseudogene TRBV3-2) and TRBJ2-2; no reliable D call. With 1 base removed from V and 5 bases from J, the gap between germline ends came to 5 bases. There are 13 residues in the CDR3. Germline V gives CDR1 LGHDT, CDR2 YNNKEL (reference sequence). Here the CDR3 reads CASSQVRTGELFF. The CDR3 DNA sequence: TGTGCCAGCAGCCAAGTCCGGACCGGGGAGCTGTTTTTT.